The 28 T cell receptor beta chains given below trace back to one sample, sequenced in a study of ipilimumab plus nivolumab after autologous stem cell transplantation. TCRdb keeps only in-frame clones here, not all; method: immunoSEQ multiplex PCR. The data show fewer than 10,000 clones, with around two thirds seen just once and around 17% held by the top ten. The sequencing here drew on PBMCs, taken in a trial of ipilimumab plus nivolumab as post-transplant consolidation. These receptors were obtained from a female donor with multiple myeloma.

The J gene is TRBJ1-3, the V gene TRBV28; unclear D gene. The CDR3 totals 14 residues. The V and J ends lost 3 bases and 0 bases respectively, with 6 bases between them. Germline V lookup: CDR1 MDHEN, CDR2 SYDVKM. CDR3 nucleotides: TGTGCCAGCAGTTTTTCCACCTCTGGAAACACCATATATTTT. Translating gives CASSFSTSGNTIYF. The entire variable domain, with the rest obtained from reference TRBV28 and TRBJ1-3, is as follows: DVKVTQSSRYLVKRTGEKVFLECVQDMDHENMFWYRQDPGLGLRLIYFSYDVKMKEKGDIPEGYSVSREKKERFSLILESASTNQTSMYLCASSFSTSGNTIYFGEGSWLTVV.

The chain recombines TRBV5-1 with TRBJ2-3; 9 bases fit TRBD1. Germline V gene data show CDR1 as SGHRS and CDR2 as YFSETQ. The V segment lost 4 bases and the J segment 2 bases; nucleotides outside the gene matches: 8. The CDR3 covers 16 residues. Written as DNA, the CDR3 is TGCGCCAGCAGCAGGACCGGGACAGGGCTCACAGATACGCAGTATTTT. Translating it yields CASSRTGTGLTDTQYF.

This clone was picked up a small number of times. CDR3 sequence: CASCNGRQSYEQYF. Written as DNA, the CDR3 is TGTGCCAGCTGTAACGGGAGACAGTCCTACGAGCAGTACTTC. This sequence joins TRBV7-9 and TRBJ2-7; D may be TRBD2 (6 bases). V lost 8 bases to trimming and J lost 1 base, with 15 bases between them. Germline V lookup: CDR1 SEHNR, CDR2 FQNEAQ (reference sequence). The CDR3 is 14 amino acids.

The count of this clone is one. The chain carries TRBV19 and TRBJ2-5; D is unresolved. The CDR3 runs 15 residues. CDR1 is LNHDA, CDR2 SQIVND, per germline (reference sequence). Trimming cost V 3 bases and J 0 bases, with 11 bases left between them. DNA for the CDR3: TGTGCCAGTAGTATGGGTACCTTATACCAAGAGACCCAGTACTTC. Amino acid sequence: CASSMGTLYQETQYF. The full variable domain, with the rest looked up from reference TRBV19 and TRBJ2-5, is DGGITQSPKYLFRKEGQNVTLSCEQNLNHDAMYWYRQDPGQGLRLIYYSQIVNDFQKGDIAEGYSVSREKKESFPLTVTSAQKNPTAFYLCASSMGTLYQETQYFGPGTRLLVL.

This clone has more than one count but fewer than ten. This chain joins TRBV5-4 and TRBJ2-7; 7 bases align to TRBD2. With V trimmed by 2 bases and J by 0 bases, 11 bases remained unmatched. The CDR3 extends over 17 amino acids. CDR1 is SGHNT and CDR2 is YYREEE in the germline V gene (reference sequence). The CDR3 nucleotides are TGTGCCAGCAGCTTTTCTTCCTCAGCGGGGAGCTCCTACGAGCAGTACTTC. It is translated as CASSFSSSAGSSYEQYF.

The J gene is TRBJ2-1, the V gene TRBV15; 9 bases are shared with TRBD2. This CDR3 region has 20 residues. CDR1 and CDR2 (germline): LNHNV, YYDKDF (reference sequence). V lost 0 bases to trimming and J lost 0 bases; unmatched junction nucleotides: 12. DNA of the CDR3: TGTGCCACCAGCAGAGATGGGGGGCTAGCGGGGACGAGCTCCTACAATGAGCAGTTCTTC. It encodes CATSRDGGLAGTSSYNEQFF.

The sample holds a few counts of this clone. At the DNA level, this CDR3 is encoded by other sequences in the same sample as well. V usage is TRBV27 and J usage is TRBJ1-5; D gene ambiguous. Germline CDR1 MNHEY, CDR2 SMNVEV (reference sequence). Trimming shortened V by 6 bases and J by 4 bases, and 7 bases separated the two germline ends. CDR3 length equals 12 residues. CDR3 protein: CASSPPNQPQHF. The DNA for the CDR3 is TGTGCCAGCAGCCCGCCTAATCAGCCCCAGCATTTT.

J is TRBJ1-1 and V is TRBV5-6; D perhaps matches TRBD1 (6 bases). Trimming took 0 bases from V and 6 from J, leaving 12 bases between them. Germline V gives CDR1 SGHDT, CDR2 YYEEEE. This CDR3 is 14 amino acids long. The CDR3 here is CASSLADRIPEAFF. Here the CDR3 DNA reads TGTGCCAGCAGCTTGGCTGACAGGATCCCTGAAGCTTTCTTT.

By share, this clone counts as medium-sized (0.01 to 0.1%). V and J are TRBV11-2 and TRBJ2-2; TRBD1 matches at 9 bases. The V and J ends lost 8 bases and 3 bases, in that order; junction bases with no gene match: 10. The CDR3 has 16 amino acids. CDR1 is SGHAT, CDR2 FQNNGV, per germline. DNA of the CDR3: TGTGCCAGCGGCGGGAAGAGGACAGGGGACACCGGGGAGCTGTTTTTT. It yields the protein CASGGKRTGDTGELFF.

This chain links TRBV28 with TRBJ2-7; TRBD1 is a possible D gene (6 bases). Per the germline V gene, CDR1 is MDHEN and CDR2 is SYDVKM. The CDR3 consists of 13 residues. The V gene lost 4 bases and the J gene lost 5 bases, with 12 bases spanning the gap. CDR3 region: CASSSPQGDEQYF. CDR3 in DNA: TGTGCCAGCAGTTCACCACAGGGCGACGAGCAGTACTTC.

This clone is medium-sized (0.01 to 0.1%) within its sample. The rearrangement uses TRBV28 and TRBJ2-5; D might be TRBD2 (5 bases). Trimming removed 5 bases at V and 3 bases at J, with 16 bases between. CDR3 length: 15 amino acids. The germline V gene encodes CDR1 MDHEN and CDR2 SYDVKM. CDR3 region: CASSRVRREKETQYF. In nucleotides, the CDR3 is TGTGCCAGCAGTAGGGTAAGACGGGAAAAAGAGACCCAGTACTTC.

J is TRBJ2-7 and V is TRBV6-1; D perhaps matches TRBD2 (6 bases). This CDR3 is 15 amino acids long. Germline CDR1 reads MNHNS; CDR2 reads SASEGT. Trimming stripped 3 bases from V and 2 bases from J, with 14 bases between. CDR3 sequence reads: CASSDMTRFPYEQYF. The CDR3 nucleotides are TGTGCCAGCAGTGACATGACTAGATTCCCCTACGAGCAGTACTTC.

The rearrangement uses TRBV28 and TRBJ2-7; a weak D match, TRBD1 (6 bases). CDR3 size: 17 residues. V was cut by 0 bases and J by 4 bases, with 19 bases left in between. CDR1 and CDR2 (germline): MDHEN, SYDVKM. CDR3 DNA sequence: TGTGCCAGCAGTTTATGGGGGGCTGGTGGGAGAACGTACGAGCAGTACTTC. Protein product: CASSLWGAGGRTYEQYF.

A note on this clone: Other DNA sequences in the same sample also yield this CDR3. This rearrangement joins TRBV19 to TRBJ1-1; the D gene is possibly TRBD1 (5 bases). Trimming shortened V by 3 bases and J by 4 bases, and 12 bases separated the two germline ends. Per germline, CDR1 LNHDA and CDR2 SQIVND (reference sequence). The CDR3 runs to 14 residues. For the CDR3, the DNA is TGTGCCAGTAGTATTGGTCGGGACCCCACTGAAGCTTTCTTT. This translates into CASSIGRDPTEAFF.

This rearrangement joins TRBV7-9 to TRBJ2-2; TRBD1 aligns across 12 bases. CDR1 and CDR2 from the germline V gene are SEHNR and FQNEAQ (reference sequence). The CDR3 is made up of 17 amino acids. Losses at the gene ends were 3 bases for V and 6 bases for J; bases not matched to a gene: 8. CDR3 DNA sequence: TGTGCCAGCAGCTTTATGCCGGGACAGGGGGCATCCGGGGAGCTGTTTTTT. Residues: CASSFMPGQGASGELFF. Together with reference TRBV7-9 and TRBJ2-2, the CDR3 gives the full variable domain: DTGVSQNPRHKITKRGQNVTFRCDPISEHNRLYWYRQTLGQGPEFLTYFQNEAQLEKSRLLSDRFSAERPKGSFSTLEIQRTEQGDSAMYLCASSFMPGQGASGELFFGEGSRLTVL.

J is TRBJ2-2 and V is TRBV6-1, with D perhaps TRBD2 (5 bases). Deletions cut 7 bases from V and 0 bases from J, with 12 bases between. The CDR3 spans 15 residues. Germline CDR1 and CDR2: MNHNS and SASEGT. CDR3 region: CASTEAAANTGELFF. CDR3 in DNA: TGTGCCAGCACGGAGGCAGCCGCGAACACCGGGGAGCTGTTTTTT.

This clone has just one count. The chain joins TRBV7-6 to TRBJ2-5, with TRBD2 matching over 8 bases. V was clipped by 5 bases and J by 5 bases; unmatched bases: 10. Germline CDR1 and CDR2: SGHVS and FNYEAQ. CDR3 length: 15 amino acids. CDR3 residues: CASSPTSVAIETQYF. The DNA of the CDR3 is TGTGCCAGCAGCCCGACTAGCGTCGCTATTGAGACCCAGTACTTC.

This rearrangement joins TRBV9 to TRBJ2-7; D possibly uses TRBD1 or TRBD2 (5 bases each). V dropped 4 bases and J dropped 3 bases, with 14 bases sitting between them. The CDR3 has 14 residues. Germline CDR1 and CDR2: SGDLS and YYNGEE. The CDR3 protein is CASSPGTLGYEQYF. In DNA form, the CDR3 reads TGTGCCAGCAGCCCAGGGACCCTAGGCTACGAGCAGTACTTC.

This clone has only a few counts. Within the sample, other DNA sequences also encode this same CDR3. The chain joins TRBV6-5 to TRBJ2-7; D uncertain. CDR3 length equals 12 residues. The germline V and J ends were trimmed by 5 bases and 6 bases, with 11 bases remaining between them. Per germline, CDR1 MNHEY and CDR2 SVGAGI. CDR3 loop: CASSAVLGEQYF. The CDR3 DNA reads TGTGCCAGCAGTGCCGTTTTAGGCGAGCAGTACTTC.

The V and J genes are TRBV5-4 and TRBJ1-1; TRBD1 is a possible D gene (5 bases). CDR3 size: 13 residues. Trimming took 0 bases from V and 5 from J, leaving 8 bases between them. CDR1 SGHNT and CDR2 YYREEE come from the germline V gene (reference sequence). This CDR3 reads CASSLGTLTEAFF. The CDR3 nucleotides read TGTGCCAGCAGCTTGGGGACACTGACTGAAGCTTTCTTT.

The genes are TRBV10-2 and TRBJ1-2, with 7 bases matching TRBD1. The CDR3 contains 13 residues. V was pared by 6 bases and J by 2 bases, with 3 bases of the junction left unmatched. Germline assignment: CDR1 WSHSY and CDR2 SAAADI. CDR3: CASSLQGNYGYTF. The CDR3 bases are TGCGCCAGCAGCCTACAGGGGAACTATGGCTACACCTTC.

DNA for the CDR3: TGTGCCAGTAGTATGAGGGCAGGGGAAACAGATACGCAGTATTTT. Residues: CASSMRAGETDTQYF. The chain has TRBV19 and TRBJ2-3, with a possible D match to TRBD1 (6 bases). From germline, CDR1 is LNHDA and CDR2 SQIVND (reference sequence). The CDR3 extends over 15 amino acids. With 3 bases removed from V and 3 bases from J, the gap between germline ends came to 13 bases.

This rearrangement joins TRBV28 to TRBJ1-2, with D hard to call. The CDR3 consists of 14 residues. The germline CDR1 and CDR2 sequences are MDHEN and SYDVKM. V lost 5 bases to trimming and J lost 3 bases, with 13 bases between them. The CDR3 sequence is CASSPAPRHYGYTF. The CDR3 DNA is TGTGCCAGCAGTCCCGCCCCCAGGCACTATGGCTACACCTTC.

The rearrangement links TRBV5-1 to TRBJ2-3; D might be TRBD1 or TRBD2, each matching 5 bases. This CDR3 is 15 amino acids long. Trimming took off 4 bases at V and 4 bases at J, with 16 bases between the two ends. Germline CDR1 is SGHRS and CDR2 is YFSETQ. The CDR3 nucleotides are TGCGCCAGCAGCAGGGTTCAGGGACGATCAGATACGCAGTATTTT. Protein sequence: CASSRVQGRSDTQYF. Looking up the rest from reference TRBV5-1 and TRBJ2-3 gives the full variable domain: KAGVTQTPRYLIKTRGQQVTLSCSPISGHRSVSWYQQTPGQGLQFLFEYFSETQRNKGNFPGRFSGRQFSNSRSEMNVSTLELGDSALYLCASSRVQGRSDTQYFGPGTRLTVL.

V and J are TRBV10-3 and TRBJ2-5; TRBD2 aligns across 7 bases. The J call may be wrong; the DNA end is better matched by TRBJ2-7. Germline V lookup: CDR1 ENHRY, CDR2 SYGVKD. The CDR3 sequence is 15 residues long. The CDR3 spells CAIRDVAGDSYEQYF. The CDR3 coding sequence is TGTGCCATCAGGGACGTAGCGGGTGATTCCTACGAGCAGTACTTC.

The chain couples TRBV5-1 to TRBJ2-1; 12 nucleotides match TRBD1. Unmatched junction bases numbered 11, after V lost 3 bases and J lost 10 bases. CDR1 and CDR2 (germline): SGHRS, YFSETQ. CDR3 length: 16 residues. This chain's CDR3 is CASSSRPGQGAGEQFF. In DNA, the CDR3 is TGCGCCAGCAGCTCCAGACCGGGACAGGGGGCCGGAGAGCAGTTCTTC.

The chain combines TRBV19 with TRBJ2-5; TRBD1 aligns across 9 bases. V lost 3 bases to trimming and J lost 2 bases; unmatched junction nucleotides: 10. This CDR3 has 17 amino acids. CDR1 LNHDA and CDR2 SQIVND come from the germline V gene (reference sequence). The CDR3, as DNA: TGTGCCAGTAGTATCACAGGGGGCGGGACGGGTCAAGAGACCCAGTACTTC. This encodes CASSITGGGTGQETQYF.

This chain connects TRBV5-1 to TRBJ2-5; 8 bases line up with TRBD1. With 2 bases clipped from V and 2 bases from J, the junction kept 5 bases outside the gene matches. Germline lookup yields CDR1 SGHRS and CDR2 YFSETQ. This CDR3 region has 15 residues. DNA for the CDR3: TGCGCCAGCAGCTTCGGACAGGGAATGCAAGAGACCCAGTACTTC. It is translated as CASSFGQGMQETQYF.